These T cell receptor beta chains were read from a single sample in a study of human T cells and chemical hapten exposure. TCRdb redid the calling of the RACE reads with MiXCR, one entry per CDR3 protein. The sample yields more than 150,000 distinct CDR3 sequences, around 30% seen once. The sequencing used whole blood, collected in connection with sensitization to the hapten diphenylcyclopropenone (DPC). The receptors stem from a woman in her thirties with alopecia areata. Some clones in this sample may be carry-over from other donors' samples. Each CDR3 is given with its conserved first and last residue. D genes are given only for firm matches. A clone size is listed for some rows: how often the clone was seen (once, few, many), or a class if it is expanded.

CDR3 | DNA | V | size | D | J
CSVVGQGDDGYTF | TGCAGCGTTGTGGGACAGGGAGACGATGGCTACACCTTC | TRBV29-1 | few | TRBD1 | TRBJ1-2
CASSRTGNPADTQYF | TGTGCCAGCAGCAGAACAGGGAATCCGGCAGATACGCAGTATTTT | TRBV6-2/TRBV6-3 | - | - | TRBJ2-3
CATSASRQSTDTQYF | TGTGCCACCAGCGCGTCACGGCAAAGCACAGATACGCAGTATTTT | TRBV15 | - | - | TRBJ2-3
CSARAQGADNQPQHF | TGCAGTGCTAGGGCACAGGGGGCCGATAATCAGCCCCAGCATTTT | TRBV20-1 | many | TRBD1 | TRBJ1-5
CSVEDFRGAYTQYF | TGCAGCGTTGAAGACTTTCGGGGGGCCTATACGCAGTATTTT | TRBV29-1 | many | - | TRBJ2-3
CASSQNLRGGPQPQHF | TGCGCCAGCAGCCAAAACCTCCGCGGGGGGCCTCAGCCCCAGCATTTT | TRBV4-1 | - | - | TRBJ1-5
CASRARDRTLREQYF | TGTGCCAGCAGGGCCCGGGACAGGACCTTAAGGGAGCAGTACTTC | TRBV2 | - | TRBD1 | TRBJ2-7
CAIKERGKQYF | TGTGCCATCAAGGAGCGGGGGAAGCAGTACTTC | TRBV10-3 | - | TRBD2 | TRBJ2-7
CSVDVARWDTEAFF | TGCAGCGTTGACGTTGCCAGGTGGGACACTGAAGCTTTCTTT | TRBV29-1 | - | - | TRBJ1-1
CASSPDRLSGELFF | TGTGCCAGCAGTCCGGACAGGTTATCCGGGGAGCTGTTTTTT | TRBV6-1 | few | TRBD1 | TRBJ2-2
CSVSRGTGTGELFF | TGCAGCGTTTCTAGGGGCACGGGCACCGGGGAGCTGTTTTTT | TRBV29-1 | few | - | TRBJ2-2
CAISESNSLETQYF | TGTGCCATCAGTGAGTCTAATAGCTTGGAGACCCAGTACTTC | TRBV10-3 | - | - | TRBJ2-5
CASRLAGGYNEQFF | TGTGCCAGCAGGTTAGCGGGGGGTTACAATGAGCAGTTCTTC | TRBV28 | many | TRBD2 | TRBJ2-1
CASSPRTHRANEQFF | TGTGCCAGCAGCCCCCGAACGCACAGGGCCAATGAGCAGTTCTTC | TRBV11-1 | few | - | TRBJ2-1
CASTGGTVLNTEAFF | TGTGCCAGCACCGGGGGGACAGTCCTGAACACTGAAGCTTTCTTT | TRBV28 | few | TRBD1 | TRBJ1-1
CASSLSWFTYEQYF | TGCGCCAGCAGCTTGTCTTGGTTTACCTACGAGCAGTACTTC | TRBV5-1 | few | - | TRBJ2-7
CASSQGAFVRTSEKLFF | TGTGCCAGCAGCCAAGGGGCTTTCGTCAGGACGAGTGAAAAACTGTTTTTT | TRBV3-1 | once | - | TRBJ1-4
CASSRSTIYEQYF | TGTGCCAGCAGCCGTAGCACTATCTACGAGCAGTACTTC | TRBV6-6 | many | - | TRBJ2-7
CASAGHPRQNIQYF | TGTGCCAGCGCTGGCCACCCTAGACAAAACATTCAGTACTTC | TRBV7-2 | few | - | TRBJ2-4
CASSPAADLTGELFF | TGCGCCAGCAGCCCCGCGGCGGACCTCACCGGGGAGCTGTTTTTT | TRBV4-3 | - | - | TRBJ2-2
CASSQSAEAQYF | TGTGCCAGCAGCCAATCTGCGGAGGCCCAGTACTTC | TRBV3-1 | few | - | TRBJ2-5
CASSPPEANVLTF | TGTGCCAGCAGCCCCCCTGAGGCCAACGTCCTGACTTTC | TRBV7-9 | - | - | TRBJ2-6